This passage covers 8 T cell receptor beta chains from one sample sequenced in a study of regulatory T cells in long-lasting Graves disease. Specified time point: newly diagnosed GD, antithyroid drugs for less than 3 months. From RNA extracted from PBMCs, the TCR library was made. Arm-PCR of CDR3 regions with iRepertoire HTBI primers generated TCR beta libraries. From the multiplex PCR reads, TCRdb called clonotypes with MiXCR, one entry per CDR3 protein. The sample yields approximately 400,000 distinct CDR3 sequences, 15% seen once. The same sample was also used in a study of T cells in Graves' hyperthyroidism and ophthalmopathy.

The sequencing here drew on peripheral blood mononuclear cells (PBMCs), taken at new diagnosis, from a patient treated with antithyroid drugs. These TCRs come from a woman aged 35 to 49 with Graves disease.

As regards this clonotype: This may stem from a read error, because a much larger clone lies one nucleotide away. The rearrangement links TRBV9 to TRBJ2-3, with D possibly TRBD2 on 5 matching bases. Germline assignment: CDR1 SGDLS and CDR2 YYNGEE. This CDR3 has 17 amino acids. The CDR3: CASSLGASAPSTYTQYF. In nucleotides, the CDR3 is TGCGCCAGCAGCTTGGGCGCGTCAGCTCCTAGCACATATACGCAGTATTTT.

There are many counts of this clonotype. The chain carries TRBV19 and TRBJ1-1; D gene unclear. V was trimmed by 4 bases and J by 1 base, leaving 7 bases between them. Germline CDR1 reads LNHDA; CDR2 reads SQIVND (reference sequence). This CDR3 is built from 13 residues. The CDR3 DNA sequence: TGTGCCAGTAGTAGGTACAGGAACACTGAAGCTTTCTTT. Its translation is CASSRYRNTEAFF.

This clonotype was found many times. J is TRBJ2-7 and V is TRBV28; either TRBD1 or TRBD2 may supply D (5 bases each). This CDR3 comprises 14 residues. V lost 6 bases and J lost 2, with 14 bases in between. Germline CDR1 reads MDHEN; CDR2 reads SYDVKM. CDR3 bases: TGTGCCAGCAGCTCCGGGACGGTCCCCTACGAGCAGTACTTC. Its protein is CASSSGTVPYEQYF. Using reference TRBV28 and TRBJ2-7 for the parts outside the CDR3, the full variable domain is DVKVTQSSRYLVKRTGEKVFLECVQDMDHENMFWYRQDPGLGLRLIYFSYDVKMKEKGDIPEGYSVSREKKERFSLILESASTNQTSMYLCASSSGTVPYEQYFGPGTRLTVT.

This clonotype was seen ten or more times. The chain combines TRBV11-2 with TRBJ2-7, with a possible D match to TRBD1 (5 bases). Trimming took off 8 bases at V and 2 bases at J, with 10 bases between the two ends. The germline V gene has CDR1 SGHAT and CDR2 FQNNGV. The CDR3 covers 12 residues. This chain's CDR3 is CASRQTPYEQYF. CDR3 bases: TGTGCCAGCCGACAGACCCCCTACGAGCAGTACTTC.

About this clonotype itself: A clone one base away is much larger, so this may be a read error. The chain recombines TRBV3-1 with TRBJ1-1, with 8 bases fitting TRBD1. The CDR3 is 14 amino acids. The V gene end was trimmed by 5 bases and the J gene end by 1 base; junction bases not matched to a gene: 3. Germline-derived CDR1 and CDR2 are LGHDT and YNNKEL (reference sequence). The CDR3 sequence: CASSYRGTNTEAFF. The CDR3 nucleotides are TGTGCCAGCAGCTACAGGGGGACGAACACTGAAGCTTTCTTT.

This clonotype has more than one count but fewer than ten. This chain links TRBV6-5 with TRBJ1-1; D ambiguous. CDR1 and CDR2 from the germline V gene are MNHEY and SVGAGI. The CDR3 covers 14 residues. Trimming cost V 4 bases and J 4 bases, with 13 bases left between them. The CDR3 is CASSLRAMTTEAFF. The CDR3 DNA follows: TGTGCCAGCAGTTTGAGGGCGATGACCACTGAAGCTTTCTTT.

The table lists this clonotype with a count of one. This rearrangement joins TRBV7-9 to TRBJ2-2; D unresolved. The V gene's germline CDR1 is SEHNR and CDR2 FQNEAQ (reference sequence). The CDR3 extends over 16 amino acids. V was shortened by 5 bases and J by 0 bases, with 13 bases between the two germline ends. This CDR3 is CASSPLLSANTGELFF. The DNA for the CDR3 is TGTGCCAGCAGCCCACTTCTGAGCGCGAACACCGGGGAGCTGTTTTTT. Combining the CDR3 with reference TRBV7-9 and TRBJ2-2 gives the whole variable domain DTGVSQNPRHKITKRGQNVTFRCDPISEHNRLYWYRQTLGQGPEFLTYFQNEAQLEKSRLLSDRFSAERPKGSFSTLEIQRTEQGDSAMYLCASSPLLSANTGELFFGEGSRLTVL.

This clonotype was observed a handful of times. The chain couples TRBV14 to TRBJ2-7; 8 bases agree with TRBD2. Looked up from germline, CDR1 is SGHDN and CDR2 is FVKESK. V shed 8 bases, J shed 5 bases, and the junction held 5 bases outside the gene matches. The CDR3 has 12 amino acids. The CDR3 is CASGTRLNEQYF. CDR3 DNA sequence: TGTGCCAGCGGGACTAGACTGAACGAGCAGTACTTC.